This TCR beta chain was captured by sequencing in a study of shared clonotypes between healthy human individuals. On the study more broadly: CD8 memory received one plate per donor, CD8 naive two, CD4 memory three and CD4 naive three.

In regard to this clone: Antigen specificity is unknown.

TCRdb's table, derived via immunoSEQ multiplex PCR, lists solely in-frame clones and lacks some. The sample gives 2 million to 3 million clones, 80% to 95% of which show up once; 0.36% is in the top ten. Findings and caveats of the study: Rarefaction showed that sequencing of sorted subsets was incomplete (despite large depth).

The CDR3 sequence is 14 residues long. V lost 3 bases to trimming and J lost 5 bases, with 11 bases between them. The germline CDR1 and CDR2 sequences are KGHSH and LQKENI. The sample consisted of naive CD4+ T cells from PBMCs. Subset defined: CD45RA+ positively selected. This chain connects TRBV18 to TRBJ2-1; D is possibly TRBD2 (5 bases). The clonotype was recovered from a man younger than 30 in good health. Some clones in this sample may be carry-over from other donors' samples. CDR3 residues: CASSPLSGNNEQFF. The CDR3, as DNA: TGTGCCAGCTCACCTCTCAGCGGAAACAATGAGCAGTTCTTC.